This T cell receptor beta chain was obtained from a study of cytomegalovirus exposure and HLA in healthy donors. On the study more broadly: HLA-typed donors were the source of about 85 million unique TCRs, which an early data release held.

CDR1 MNHNS and CDR2 SASEGT come from the germline V gene. V lost 6 bases to trimming and J lost 2 bases, with 13 bases between them. The CDR3 runs to 14 residues. Primers: 60 Vbeta forward and 13 Jbeta reverse. TCRdb's copy holds only in-frame clones and misses some; the assay was immunoSEQ multiplex PCR. The table lists some 40,000 clones, with roughly 5.9% in the top ten. The V gene is TRBV6-1, the J gene TRBJ1-1; D is perhaps TRBD1 (6 bases). What was sequenced was PBMCs. The TCR originated in a human donor in good health. The CDR3 sequence: CASRAQGLNTEAFF. The DNA for the CDR3 is TGTGCCAGCAGAGCACAGGGTCTCAACACTGAAGCTTTCTTT.